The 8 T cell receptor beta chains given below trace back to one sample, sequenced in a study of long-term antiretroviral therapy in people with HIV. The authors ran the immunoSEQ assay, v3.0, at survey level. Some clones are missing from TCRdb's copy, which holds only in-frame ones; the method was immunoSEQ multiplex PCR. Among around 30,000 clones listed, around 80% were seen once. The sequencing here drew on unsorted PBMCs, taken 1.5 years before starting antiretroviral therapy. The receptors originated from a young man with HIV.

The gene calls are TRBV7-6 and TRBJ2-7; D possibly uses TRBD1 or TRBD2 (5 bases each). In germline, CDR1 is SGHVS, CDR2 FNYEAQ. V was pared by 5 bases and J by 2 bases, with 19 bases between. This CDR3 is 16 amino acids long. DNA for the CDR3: TGTGCCAGCAGCGGTGGGGGAAACCGGGCTGCCTACGAGCAGTACTTC. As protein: CASSGGGNRAAYEQYF.

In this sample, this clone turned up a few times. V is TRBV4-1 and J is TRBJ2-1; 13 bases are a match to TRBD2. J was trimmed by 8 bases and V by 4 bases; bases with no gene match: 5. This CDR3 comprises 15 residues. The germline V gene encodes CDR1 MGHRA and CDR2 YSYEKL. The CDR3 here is CASSLLAGGPYEQFF. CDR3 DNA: TGCGCCAGCAGCCTACTAGCGGGAGGGCCTTATGAGCAGTTCTTC.

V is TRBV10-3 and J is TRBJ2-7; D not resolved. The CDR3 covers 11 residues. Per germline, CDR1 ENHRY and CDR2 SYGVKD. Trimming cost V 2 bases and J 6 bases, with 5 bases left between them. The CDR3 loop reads CAISEGSEQYF. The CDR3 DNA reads TGTGCCATCAGTGAGGGTTCCGAGCAGTACTTC.

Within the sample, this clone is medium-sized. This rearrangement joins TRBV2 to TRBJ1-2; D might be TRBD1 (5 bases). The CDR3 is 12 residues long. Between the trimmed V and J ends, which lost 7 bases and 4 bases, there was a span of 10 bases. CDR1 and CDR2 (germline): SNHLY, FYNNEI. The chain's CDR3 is CASIRDGYGYTF. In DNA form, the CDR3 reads TGTGCCAGCATCAGGGACGGCTATGGCTACACCTTC.

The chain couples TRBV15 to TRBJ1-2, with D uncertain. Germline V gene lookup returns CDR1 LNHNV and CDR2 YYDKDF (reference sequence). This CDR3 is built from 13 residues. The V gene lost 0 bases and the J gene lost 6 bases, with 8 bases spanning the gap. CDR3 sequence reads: CATSRDKNNGYTF. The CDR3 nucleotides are TGTGCCACCAGCAGAGATAAAAATAATGGCTACACCTTC.

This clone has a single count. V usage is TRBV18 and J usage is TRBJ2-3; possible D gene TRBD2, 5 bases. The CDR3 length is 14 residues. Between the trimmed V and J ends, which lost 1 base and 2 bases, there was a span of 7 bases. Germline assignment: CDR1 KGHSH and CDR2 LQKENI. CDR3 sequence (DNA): TGTGCCAGCTCACCACTAGCGTCCACAGATACGCAGTATTTT. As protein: CASSPLASTDTQYF.

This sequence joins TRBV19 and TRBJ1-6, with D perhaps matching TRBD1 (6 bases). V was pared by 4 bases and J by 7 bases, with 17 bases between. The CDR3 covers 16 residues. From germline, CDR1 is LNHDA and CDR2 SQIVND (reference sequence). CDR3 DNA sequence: TGTGCCAGTAGTAGAAGGCCCCTCGGGGGCAATTCACCCCTCCACTTT. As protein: CASSRRPLGGNSPLHF.

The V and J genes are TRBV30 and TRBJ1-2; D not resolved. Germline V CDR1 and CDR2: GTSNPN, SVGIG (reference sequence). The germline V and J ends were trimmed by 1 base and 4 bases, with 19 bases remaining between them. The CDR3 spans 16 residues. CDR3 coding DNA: TGTGCCTGGAGTGGGTTGTCCGCTCAGGATGGCTATGGCTACACCTTC. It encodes CAWSGLSAQDGYGYTF.